This T cell receptor (beta chain) was recovered during a study of blood T cell repertoires in COVID-19. Looking at the study overall: Whether acute or convalescent, the COVID-19 samples came from the United States, Italy and Spain.

Germline V gene sequence: CDR1 SQVTM, CDR2 ANQGSEA. The CDR3 spans 11 residues. The trim removed 5 bases at V and 7 bases at J, leaving 5 bases unmatched. This clone was found a few times. Profiling relied on immunoSEQ multiplex PCR, and the TCRdb table lists in-frame clones only, not all of them. Of 95,000 to 100,000 clones listed, 85% are singletons. This receptor was identified in a woman in her seventies with active or convalescent COVID-19. Sequencing was done on a sample of peripheral blood. This chain links TRBV29-1 with TRBJ2-7; 7 bases are shared with TRBD1. The CDR3 DNA sequence: TGCAGCGTTTTTACAGGGGAAGAGCAGTACTTC. It translates to CSVFTGEEQYF.